This record looks at one TCR beta chain sequence and its context. The CDR3 has 18 residues. The data belong to a study of blood T cell repertoires in COVID-19. At the level of the study: Researchers got acute and convalescent COVID-19 samples from the United States, Italy and Spain. Sources were T cells, B-cell-depleted T cells, or PBMCs; the material itself was cDNA or gDNA.

TCRdb's copy holds only in-frame clones and misses some; the assay was immunoSEQ multiplex PCR. The sample holds more than 200,000 clones, 84% seen once. The chain recombines TRBV21-1 with TRBJ2-3; the table calls TRBD1, which could not be checked here. TRBV21-1 is recorded as a pseudogene. The receptor was isolated from a man aged 55 to 70 with acute or convalescent COVID-19. Sequences were obtained from peripheral blood. The CDR3 sequence is CASSKEGEGQTSTDTQYF. CDR3 in DNA: TGTGCCAGCAGCAAAGAGGGAGAGGGACAGACTAGCACAGATACGCAGTATTTT.